Included here is one TCR beta chain sequence, with context. The source of the sample is a study of blood T cell repertoires in COVID-19. Study overall: The study drew acute and convalescent COVID-19 samples from the United States, Italy and Spain. T cells, B-cell-depleted T cells, or PBMCs provided the cDNA or gDNA that served as material.

Authors' data handling: Estimation of nucleated cell counts relied on the amplification of reference gene primers. TCRdb's copy holds only in-frame clones and misses some; the assay was immunoSEQ multiplex PCR. V and J calls and clone size are copied from that table; D and trimming were computed from the DNA. The sample consists of around 100,000 clones, around 90% of them appearing once. The CDR3 has 16 residues. V lost 1 base, J lost 1 base, and 11 bases lay in between. Looked up from germline, CDR1 is SGHRS and CDR2 is YFSETQ. Sequenced material: peripheral blood. The TCR sequence derives from a human donor in a cohort sampled during active COVID-19. The chain carries TRBV5-1 and TRBJ2-2; TRBD2 might be the D (5 bases). CDR3 amino acids: CASSLRSGMNTGELFF. CDR3 bases: TGCGCCAGCAGCTTGCGATCGGGGATGAACACCGGGGAGCTGTTTTTT. Full variable domain (rest looked up from reference TRBV5-1 and TRBJ2-2): KAGVTQTPRYLIKTRGQQVTLSCSPISGHRSVSWYQQTPGQGLQFLFEYFSETQRNKGNFPGRFSGRQFSNSRSEMNVSTLELGDSALYLCASSLRSGMNTGELFFGEGSRLTVL.